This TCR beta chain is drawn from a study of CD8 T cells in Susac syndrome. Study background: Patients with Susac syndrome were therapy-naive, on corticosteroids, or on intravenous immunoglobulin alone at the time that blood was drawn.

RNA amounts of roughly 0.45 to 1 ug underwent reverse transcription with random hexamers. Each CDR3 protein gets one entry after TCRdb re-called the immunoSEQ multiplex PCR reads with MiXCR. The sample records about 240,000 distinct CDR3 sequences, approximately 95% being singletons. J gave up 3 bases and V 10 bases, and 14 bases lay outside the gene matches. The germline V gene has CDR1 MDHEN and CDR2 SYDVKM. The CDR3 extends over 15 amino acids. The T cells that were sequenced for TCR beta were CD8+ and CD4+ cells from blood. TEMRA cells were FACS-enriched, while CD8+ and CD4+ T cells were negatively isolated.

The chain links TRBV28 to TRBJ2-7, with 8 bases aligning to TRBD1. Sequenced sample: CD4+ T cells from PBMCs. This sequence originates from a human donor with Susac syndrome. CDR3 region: CAIKGPRTGNYEQYF. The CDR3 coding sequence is TGTGCCATCAAGGGGCCTCGGACAGGGAACTACGAGCAGTACTTC.